This record looks at one T cell receptor beta chain sequence and its context. Its antigen is still unknown. It was the library that attached unique molecular identifiers to individual cDNA molecules. TCRdb re-derived calls from the RACE reads in MiXCR, one entry per CDR3 protein. The data hold approximately 74,000 distinct CDR3 sequences, with 25% to 40% observed a single time. These data originate in a study of human T cells and chemical hapten exposure. Study background: The study traced per-sample TCR yield variation mainly to small differences in pooled library volumes. Study observations and caveats: With DPC sensitization, TCRs exceeding 1 in 1000 frequency showed no change.

The time point is: patch test 1, 2 weeks after DPC sensitization. As for treatment: therapeutic diphenylcyclopropenone sensitization with weekly scalp DPC. Germline assignment: CDR1 SGHVS and CDR2 FQNEAQ. V shed 5 bases and J shed 1 base, with 11 bases lying between them. The CDR3 has 14 amino acids. The chain has TRBV7-8 and TRBJ2-5; D call uncertain. Sequencing used whole blood, obtained in connection with sensitization to the hapten diphenylcyclopropenone (DPC). The sequence was collected from a man between 40 and 49 years old with alopecia areata. Some clones in this sample may be carry-over from other donors' samples. In DNA form, the CDR3 reads TGTGCCAGCAGCCTAGGCTGGGGCCAAGAGACCCAGTACTTC. Protein product: CASSLGWGQETQYF.